The clone carrying this T cell receptor (beta chain) was detected a few times. Its specificity is unknown. These data come from a study of T cell repertoires in cytomegalovirus infection. Study information: Researchers turned to recently identified HLA-C-restricted CMV epitopes as well as well-studied HLA-B-restricted ones. Study-level results: Across the ex vivo response, the dominant clonotypes were HLA-C-restricted CMV-specific TCR beta clonotypes.

TCRdb used MiXCR to reprocess the reads, holding one entry per CDR3 protein. Among 200,000 or so distinct CDR3 sequences listed, 35% to 45% were seen once. The V gene end was trimmed by 4 bases and the J gene end by 0 bases; junction bases not matched to a gene: 7. Germline CDR1 reads MGHRA; CDR2 reads YSYEKL. This CDR3 contains 18 residues. Source: CD8+ T cells from cultured PBMCs, taken from culture after CMV antigen stimulation. This TCR was sampled from a human donor in good health (CMV status not recorded). Some clones in this sample may be carry-over from other donors' samples. The chain links TRBV4-1 to TRBJ2-5; 14 nucleotides line up with TRBD2. Written as DNA, the CDR3 is TGCGCCAGCAGCCCCCGGACTAGCGGGGGGATGTACCAAGAGACCCAGTACTTC. Translation gives CASSPRTSGGMYQETQYF.